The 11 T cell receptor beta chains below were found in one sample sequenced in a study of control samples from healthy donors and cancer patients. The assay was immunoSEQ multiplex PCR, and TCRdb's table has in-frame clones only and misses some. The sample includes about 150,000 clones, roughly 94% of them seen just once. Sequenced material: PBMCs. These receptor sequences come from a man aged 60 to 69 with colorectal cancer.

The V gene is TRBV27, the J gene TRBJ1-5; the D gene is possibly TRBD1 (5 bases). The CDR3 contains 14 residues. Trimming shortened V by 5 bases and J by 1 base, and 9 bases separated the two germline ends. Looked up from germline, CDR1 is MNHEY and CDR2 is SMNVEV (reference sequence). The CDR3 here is CASSPGGSNQPQHF. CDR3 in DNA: TGTGCCAGCAGTCCGGGGGGAAGCAATCAGCCCCAGCATTTT.

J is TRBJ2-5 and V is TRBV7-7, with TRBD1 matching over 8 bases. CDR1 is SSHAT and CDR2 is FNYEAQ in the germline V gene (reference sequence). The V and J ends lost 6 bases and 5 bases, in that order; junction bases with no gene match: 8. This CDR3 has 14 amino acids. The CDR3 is CASSSQGAAETQYF. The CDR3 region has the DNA TGTGCCAGCAGTTCCCAGGGGGCGGCGGAGACCCAGTACTTC.

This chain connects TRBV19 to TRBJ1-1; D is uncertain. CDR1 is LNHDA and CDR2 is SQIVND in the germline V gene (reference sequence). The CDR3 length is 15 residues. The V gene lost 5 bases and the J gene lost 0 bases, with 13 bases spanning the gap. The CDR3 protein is CASSAKGPVNTEAFF. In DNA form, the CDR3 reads TGTGCCAGTAGTGCCAAAGGTCCAGTGAACACTGAAGCTTTCTTT.

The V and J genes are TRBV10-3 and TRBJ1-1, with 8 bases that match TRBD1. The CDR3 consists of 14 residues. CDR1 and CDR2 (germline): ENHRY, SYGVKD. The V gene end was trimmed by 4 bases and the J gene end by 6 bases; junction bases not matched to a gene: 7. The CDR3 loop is CAISGGQGRPEAFF. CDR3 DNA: TGTGCCATCAGTGGTGGACAGGGACGGCCTGAAGCTTTCTTT.

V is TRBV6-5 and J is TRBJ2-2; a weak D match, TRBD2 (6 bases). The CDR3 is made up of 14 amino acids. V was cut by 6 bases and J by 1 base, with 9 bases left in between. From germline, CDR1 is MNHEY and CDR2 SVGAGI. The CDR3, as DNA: TGTGCCAGCAGGCGGGACGGGAACACCGGGGAGCTGTTTTTT. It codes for CASRRDGNTGELFF.

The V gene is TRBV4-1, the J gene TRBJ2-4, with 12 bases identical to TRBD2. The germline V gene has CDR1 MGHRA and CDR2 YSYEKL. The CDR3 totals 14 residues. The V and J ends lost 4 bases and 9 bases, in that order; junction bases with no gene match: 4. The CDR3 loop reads CASSPSGGVVIQYF. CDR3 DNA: TGCGCCAGCAGCCCTAGCGGGGGGGTCGTCATTCAGTACTTC.

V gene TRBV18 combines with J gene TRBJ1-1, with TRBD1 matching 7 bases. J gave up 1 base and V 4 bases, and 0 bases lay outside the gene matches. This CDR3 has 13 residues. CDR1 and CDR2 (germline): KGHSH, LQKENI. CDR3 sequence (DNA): TGTGCCAGCTCACGGACAGGGAACACTGAAGCTTTCTTT. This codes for CASSRTGNTEAFF.

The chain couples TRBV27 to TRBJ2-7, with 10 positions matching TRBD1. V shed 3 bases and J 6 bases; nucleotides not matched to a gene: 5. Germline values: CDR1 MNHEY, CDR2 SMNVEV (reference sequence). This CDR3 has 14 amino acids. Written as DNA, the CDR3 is TGTGCCAGCAGTTTCGGGACAGGGGCATTCGAGCAGTACTTC. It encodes CASSFGTGAFEQYF.

CDR3 amino acids: CASSLGQAEAFF. The DNA for the CDR3 is TGTGCCAGCAGCTTGGGTCAGGCTGAAGCTTTCTTT. V usage is TRBV7-9 and J usage is TRBJ1-1, with no clear D. This CDR3 has 12 amino acids. The V gene lost 3 bases and the J gene lost 6 bases, with 8 bases spanning the gap. Germline values: CDR1 SEHNR, CDR2 FQNEAQ (reference sequence). Combining the CDR3 with reference TRBV7-9 and TRBJ1-1 gives the whole variable domain DTGVSQNPRHKITKRGQNVTFRCDPISEHNRLYWYRQTLGQGPEFLTYFQNEAQLEKSRLLSDRFSAERPKGSFSTLEIQRTEQGDSAMYLCASSLGQAEAFFGQGTRLTVV.

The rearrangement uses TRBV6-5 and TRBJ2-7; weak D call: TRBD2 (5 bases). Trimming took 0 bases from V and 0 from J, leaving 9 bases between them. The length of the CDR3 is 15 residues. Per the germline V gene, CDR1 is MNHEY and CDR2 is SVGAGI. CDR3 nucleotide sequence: TGTGCCAGCAGTTACTCGGGGAGCCTCTCCTACGAGCAGTACTTC. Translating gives CASSYSGSLSYEQYF.

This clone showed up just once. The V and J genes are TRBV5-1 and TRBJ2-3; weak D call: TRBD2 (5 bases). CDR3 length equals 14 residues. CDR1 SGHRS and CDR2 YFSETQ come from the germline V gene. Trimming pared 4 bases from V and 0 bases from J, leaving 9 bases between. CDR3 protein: CASSAADSTDTQYF. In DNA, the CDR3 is TGCGCCAGCAGCGCAGCGGACAGCACAGATACGCAGTATTTT.